This section outlines one TCR beta chain sequence together with its context. From germline, CDR1 is SEHNR and CDR2 FQNEAQ (reference sequence). Trimming removed 3 bases from V and 6 bases from J; junction bases left unmatched: 7. CDR3 length: 14 amino acids. The data were obtained in a study of neurological immune-mediated disorders. TCRdb ran MiXCR on the 5' RACE reads and lists one entry per CDR3 protein. The data show about 35,000 distinct CDR3 sequences, approximately 4.2% seen once. The rearrangement uses TRBV7-9 and TRBJ1-1, with 7 bases aligning to TRBD1. The clonotype originates from a man aged 25-40 years with multiple sclerosis. Material: PBMCs. The CDR3 here is CASSLGQNRPEAFF. The DNA of the CDR3 is TGTGCCAGCAGCTTGGGACAGAACCGACCTGAAGCTTTCTTT.